Detailed here is one T cell receptor (beta chain). Its specificity is unknown. This entry comes from a study of shared clonotypes between healthy human individuals. Overall study results and limits: Naive subsets, compared against memory subsets, generally had larger estimated richness values. An anticipated effect of sequencing depth on clonotype sharing among donors was recognized.

Germline V gene sequence: CDR1 SGDLS, CDR2 YYNGEE. V gave up 3 bases and J gave up 4 bases; unmatched junction bases: 6. This CDR3 spans 16 amino acids. Method: immunoSEQ multiplex PCR; TCRdb's copy keeps in-frame clones and lacks some. The sample records 1 million to 1.3 million clones, approximately 80% being singletons. Material: memory CD4+ T cells from PBMCs. Subset specified: CD45RA-negative fraction. V usage is TRBV9 and J usage is TRBJ2-5, with 13 nucleotides matching TRBD2. This sequence was found in a man aged 18 to 30 in good health. Some clones in this sample may be carry-over from other donors' samples. The CDR3 DNA reads TGTGCCAGCAGCGGACGCAGACTAGCGGGGGGAGAGACCCAGTACTTC. Translated, it gives CASSGRRLAGGETQYF.